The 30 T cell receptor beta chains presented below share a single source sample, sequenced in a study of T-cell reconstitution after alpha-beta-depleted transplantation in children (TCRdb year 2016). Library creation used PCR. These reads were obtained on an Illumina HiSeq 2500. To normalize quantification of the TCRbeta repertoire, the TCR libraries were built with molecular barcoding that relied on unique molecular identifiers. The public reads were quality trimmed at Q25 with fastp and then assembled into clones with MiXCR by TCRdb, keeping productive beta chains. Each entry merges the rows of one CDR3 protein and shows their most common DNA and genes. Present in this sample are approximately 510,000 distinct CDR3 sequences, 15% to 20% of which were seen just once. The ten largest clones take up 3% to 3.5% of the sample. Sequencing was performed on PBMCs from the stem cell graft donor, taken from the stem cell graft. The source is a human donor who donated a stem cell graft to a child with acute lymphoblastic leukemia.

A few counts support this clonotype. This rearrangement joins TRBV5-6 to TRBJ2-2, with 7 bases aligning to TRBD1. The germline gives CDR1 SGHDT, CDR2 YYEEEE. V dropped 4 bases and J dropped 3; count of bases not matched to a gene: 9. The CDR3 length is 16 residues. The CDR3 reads CASSPPGQGDTGELFF. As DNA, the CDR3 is TGTGCCAGCAGCCCCCCCGGGCAGGGGGACACCGGGGAGCTGTTTTTT.

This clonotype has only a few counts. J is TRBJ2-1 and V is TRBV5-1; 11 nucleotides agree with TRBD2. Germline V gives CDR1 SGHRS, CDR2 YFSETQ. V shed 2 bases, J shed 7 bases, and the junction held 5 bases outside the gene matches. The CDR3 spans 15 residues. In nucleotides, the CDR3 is TGCGCCAGCAGCTTCCCGGGACTAGCGGCAAATGAGCAGTTCTTC. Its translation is CASSFPGLAANEQFF.

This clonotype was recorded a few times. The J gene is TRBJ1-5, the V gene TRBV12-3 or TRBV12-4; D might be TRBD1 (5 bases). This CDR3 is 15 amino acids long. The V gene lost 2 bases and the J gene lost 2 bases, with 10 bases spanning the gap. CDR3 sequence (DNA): TGTGCCAGCAGTTTACAGGGTTCGCGCAATCAGCCCCAGCATTTT. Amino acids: CASSLQGSRNQPQHF.

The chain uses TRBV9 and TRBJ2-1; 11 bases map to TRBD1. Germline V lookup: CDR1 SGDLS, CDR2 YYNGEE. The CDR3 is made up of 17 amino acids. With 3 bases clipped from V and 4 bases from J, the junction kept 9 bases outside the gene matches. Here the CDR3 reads CASSAGTGGMPYNEQFF. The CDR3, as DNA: TGTGCCAGCAGCGCGGGGACAGGGGGAATGCCTTACAATGAGCAGTTCTTC.

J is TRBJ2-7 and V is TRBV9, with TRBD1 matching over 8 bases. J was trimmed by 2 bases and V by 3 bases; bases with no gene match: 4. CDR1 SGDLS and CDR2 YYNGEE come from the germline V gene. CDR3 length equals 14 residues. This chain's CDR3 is CASSAGGQTYEQYF. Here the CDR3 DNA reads TGTGCCAGCAGCGCAGGGGGCCAAACCTACGAGCAGTACTTC.

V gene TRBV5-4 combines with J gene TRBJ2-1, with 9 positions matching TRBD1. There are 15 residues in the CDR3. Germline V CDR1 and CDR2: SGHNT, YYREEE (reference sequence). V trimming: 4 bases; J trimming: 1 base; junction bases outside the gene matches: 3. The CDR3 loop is CASSNGQGSYNEQFF. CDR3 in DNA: TGTGCCAGCAGCAACGGACAGGGGTCCTACAATGAGCAGTTCTTC.

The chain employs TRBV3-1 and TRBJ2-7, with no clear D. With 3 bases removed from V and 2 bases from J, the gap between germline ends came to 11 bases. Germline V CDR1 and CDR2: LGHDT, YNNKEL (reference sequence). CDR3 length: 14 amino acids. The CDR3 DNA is TGTGCCAGCAGCCACCCCATACGGACCTACGAGCAGTACTTC. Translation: CASSHPIRTYEQYF.

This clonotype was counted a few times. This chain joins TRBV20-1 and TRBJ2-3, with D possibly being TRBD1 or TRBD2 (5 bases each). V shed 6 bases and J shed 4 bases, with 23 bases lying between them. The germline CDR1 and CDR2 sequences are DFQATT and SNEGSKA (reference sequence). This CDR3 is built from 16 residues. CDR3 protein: CSARPGWGVSPDTQYF. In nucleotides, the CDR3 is TGCAGTGCACGCCCAGGGTGGGGAGTCTCGCCAGATACGCAGTATTTT.

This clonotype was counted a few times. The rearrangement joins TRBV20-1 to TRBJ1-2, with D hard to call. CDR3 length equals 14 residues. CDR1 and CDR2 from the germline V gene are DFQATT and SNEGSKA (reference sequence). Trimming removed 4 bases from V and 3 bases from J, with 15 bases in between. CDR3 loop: CSATPLRRHYGYTF. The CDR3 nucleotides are TGCAGTGCTACCCCCCTCAGGCGTCACTATGGCTACACCTTC.

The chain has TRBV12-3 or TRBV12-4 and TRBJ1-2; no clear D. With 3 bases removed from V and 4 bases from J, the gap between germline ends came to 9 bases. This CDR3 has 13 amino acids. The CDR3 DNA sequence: TGTGCCAGCAGTTTGAAGGAGGCCTATGGCTACACCTTC. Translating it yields CASSLKEAYGYTF.

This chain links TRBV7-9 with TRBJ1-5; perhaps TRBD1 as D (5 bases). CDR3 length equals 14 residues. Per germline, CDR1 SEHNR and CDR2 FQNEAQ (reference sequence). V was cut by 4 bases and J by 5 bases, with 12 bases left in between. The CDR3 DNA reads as TGTGCCAGCAGCTCCGGCCAGGGTCATCAGCCCCAGCATTTT. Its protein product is CASSSGQGHQPQHF.

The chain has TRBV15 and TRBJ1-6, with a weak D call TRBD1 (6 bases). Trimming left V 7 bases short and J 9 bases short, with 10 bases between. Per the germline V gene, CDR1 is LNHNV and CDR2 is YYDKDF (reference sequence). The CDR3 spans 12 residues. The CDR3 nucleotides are TGTGCCACCAACACAGGGAGTTCACCCCTCCACTTT. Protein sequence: CATNTGSSPLHF.

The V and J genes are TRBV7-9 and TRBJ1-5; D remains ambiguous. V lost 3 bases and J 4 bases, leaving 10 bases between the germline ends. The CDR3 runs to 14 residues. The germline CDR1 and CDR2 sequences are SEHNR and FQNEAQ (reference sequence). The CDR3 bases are TGTGCCAGCAGCTTCCAAAACTTAAATCAGCCCCAGCATTTT. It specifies CASSFQNLNQPQHF.

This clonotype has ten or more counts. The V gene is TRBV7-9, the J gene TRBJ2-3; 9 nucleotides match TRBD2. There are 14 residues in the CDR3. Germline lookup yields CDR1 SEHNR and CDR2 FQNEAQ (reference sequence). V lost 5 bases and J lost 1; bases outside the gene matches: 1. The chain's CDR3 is CASSERGGTDTQYF. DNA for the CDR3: TGTGCCAGCAGCGAGCGGGGGGGCACAGATACGCAGTATTTT.

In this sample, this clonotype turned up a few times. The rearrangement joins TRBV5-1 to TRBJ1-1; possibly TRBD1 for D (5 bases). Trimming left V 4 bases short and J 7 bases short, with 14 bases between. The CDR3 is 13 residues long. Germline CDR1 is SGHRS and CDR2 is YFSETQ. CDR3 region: CASSPGGEGEAFF. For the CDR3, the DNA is TGCGCCAGCAGCCCCGGAGGGGAAGGTGAAGCTTTCTTT.

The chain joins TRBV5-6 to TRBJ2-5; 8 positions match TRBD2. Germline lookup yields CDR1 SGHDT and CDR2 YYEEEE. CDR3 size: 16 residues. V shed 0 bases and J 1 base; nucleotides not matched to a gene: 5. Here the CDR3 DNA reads TGTGCCAGCAGCTTGGATGTCGGGAGGGTCCAAGAGACCCAGTACTTC. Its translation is CASSLDVGRVQETQYF.

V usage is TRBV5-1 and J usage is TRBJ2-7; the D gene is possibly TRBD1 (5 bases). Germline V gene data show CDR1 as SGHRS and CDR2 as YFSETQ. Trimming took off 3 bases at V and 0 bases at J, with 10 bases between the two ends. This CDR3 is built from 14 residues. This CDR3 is CASSYRLSSYEQYF. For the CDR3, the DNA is TGCGCCAGCAGCTACAGGCTGAGCTCCTACGAGCAGTACTTC.

In nucleotides, the CDR3 is TGCGCCAGCAGCCAGCCGGGACTGCCTAGGGAGCAGTTCTTC. This codes for CASSQPGLPREQFF. This chain joins TRBV4-1 and TRBJ2-1; D possibly corresponds to TRBD2 (6 bases). The V and J ends lost 3 bases and 10 bases respectively, with 16 bases between them. This CDR3 region has 14 residues. Germline CDR1 reads MGHRA; CDR2 reads YSYEKL.

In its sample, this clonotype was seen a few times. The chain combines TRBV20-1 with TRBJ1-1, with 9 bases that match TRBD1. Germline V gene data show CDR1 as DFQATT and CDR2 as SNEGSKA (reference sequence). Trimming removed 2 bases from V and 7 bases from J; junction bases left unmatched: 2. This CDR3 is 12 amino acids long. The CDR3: CSARTDRGEAFF. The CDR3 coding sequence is TGCAGTGCTAGAACGGACAGGGGTGAAGCTTTCTTT.

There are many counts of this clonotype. Written as DNA, the CDR3 is TGCAGGGTAATAGCGGGAGATACGCAGTATTTT. Translation: CRVIAGDTQYF. The chain employs TRBV20-1 and TRBJ2-3, with 7 bases that match TRBD2. The CDR3 loop spans 11 amino acids. Germline CDR1 is DFQATT and CDR2 is SNEGSKA (reference sequence).

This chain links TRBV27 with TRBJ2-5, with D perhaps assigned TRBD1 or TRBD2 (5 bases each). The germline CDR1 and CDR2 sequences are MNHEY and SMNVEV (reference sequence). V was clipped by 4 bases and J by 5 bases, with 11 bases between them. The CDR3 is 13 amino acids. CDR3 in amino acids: CASSYQGGETQYF. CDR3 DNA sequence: TGTGCCAGCAGTTATCAGGGCGGGGAGACCCAGTACTTC.

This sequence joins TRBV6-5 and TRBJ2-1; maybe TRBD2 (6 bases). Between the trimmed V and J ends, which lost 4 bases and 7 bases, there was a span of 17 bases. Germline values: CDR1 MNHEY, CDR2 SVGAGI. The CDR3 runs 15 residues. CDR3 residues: CASSFVWTTANEQFF. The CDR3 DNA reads TGTGCCAGCAGTTTCGTGTGGACTACGGCTAATGAGCAGTTCTTC.

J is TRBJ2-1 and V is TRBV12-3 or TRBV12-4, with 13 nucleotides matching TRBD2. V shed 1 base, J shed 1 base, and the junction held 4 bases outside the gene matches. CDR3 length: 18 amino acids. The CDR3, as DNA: TGTGCCAGCAGTTTAGAGGGACTAGCGGGGAGGTCCTACAATGAGCAGTTCTTC. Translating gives CASSLEGLAGRSYNEQFF.

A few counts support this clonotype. The CDR3: CASSDGVDEQFF. The CDR3 coding sequence is TGTGCCAGCAGTGACGGGGTGGATGAGCAGTTCTTC. The chain combines TRBV25-1 with TRBJ2-1, with a tentative D call TRBD2 (5 bases). The ends were cut back, 3 bases at V and 8 bases at J, with 8 bases in the middle. Germline lookup yields CDR1 MGHDK and CDR2 SYGVNS. The CDR3 runs to 12 residues.

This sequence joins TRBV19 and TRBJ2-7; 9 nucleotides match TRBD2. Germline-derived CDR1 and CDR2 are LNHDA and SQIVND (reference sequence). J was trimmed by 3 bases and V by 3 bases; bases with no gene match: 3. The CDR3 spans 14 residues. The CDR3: CASSMEAGGYEQYF. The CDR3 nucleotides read TGTGCCAGTAGTATGGAAGCGGGGGGCTACGAGCAGTACTTC.

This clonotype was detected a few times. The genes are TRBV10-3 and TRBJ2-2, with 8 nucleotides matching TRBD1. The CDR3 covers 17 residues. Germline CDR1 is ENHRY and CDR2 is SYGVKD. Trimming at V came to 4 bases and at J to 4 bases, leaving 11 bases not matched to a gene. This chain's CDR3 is CAISGQGAHTFTGELFF. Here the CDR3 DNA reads TGTGCCATCAGTGGCCAGGGGGCGCATACTTTCACCGGGGAGCTGTTTTTT.

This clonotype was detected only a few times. CDR3 nucleotide sequence: TGCAGCGCCTGCTACGAGGTAGATACGCAGTATTTT. It yields the protein CSACYEVDTQYF. The V gene is TRBV29-1, the J gene TRBJ2-3; D unclear. Between the trimmed V and J ends, which lost 7 bases and 5 bases, there was a span of 13 bases. The CDR3 length is 12 residues. Germline V gene data show CDR1 as SQVTM and CDR2 as ANQGSEA.

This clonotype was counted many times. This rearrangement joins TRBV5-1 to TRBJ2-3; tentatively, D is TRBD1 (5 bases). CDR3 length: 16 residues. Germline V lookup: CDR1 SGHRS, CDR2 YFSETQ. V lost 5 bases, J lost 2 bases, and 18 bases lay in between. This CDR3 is CASRFRIDRSTDTQYF. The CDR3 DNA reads TGCGCCAGCAGGTTCCGGATTGACAGATCCACAGATACGCAGTATTTT.

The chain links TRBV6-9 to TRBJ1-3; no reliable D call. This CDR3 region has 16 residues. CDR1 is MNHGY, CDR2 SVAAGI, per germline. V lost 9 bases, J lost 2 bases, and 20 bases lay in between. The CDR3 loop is CARQYSVGGPGNTIYF. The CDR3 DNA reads TGTGCCAGACAGTATTCCGTCGGAGGCCCTGGAAACACCATATATTTT.

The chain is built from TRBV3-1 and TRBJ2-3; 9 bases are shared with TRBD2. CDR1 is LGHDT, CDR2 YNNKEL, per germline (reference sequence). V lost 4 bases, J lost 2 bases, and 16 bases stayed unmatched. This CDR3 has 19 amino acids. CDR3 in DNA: TGTGCCAGCAGCCGATTCCCGGGTAGTAGCGGGAGTTTCACAGATACGCAGTATTTT. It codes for CASSRFPGSSGSFTDTQYF.